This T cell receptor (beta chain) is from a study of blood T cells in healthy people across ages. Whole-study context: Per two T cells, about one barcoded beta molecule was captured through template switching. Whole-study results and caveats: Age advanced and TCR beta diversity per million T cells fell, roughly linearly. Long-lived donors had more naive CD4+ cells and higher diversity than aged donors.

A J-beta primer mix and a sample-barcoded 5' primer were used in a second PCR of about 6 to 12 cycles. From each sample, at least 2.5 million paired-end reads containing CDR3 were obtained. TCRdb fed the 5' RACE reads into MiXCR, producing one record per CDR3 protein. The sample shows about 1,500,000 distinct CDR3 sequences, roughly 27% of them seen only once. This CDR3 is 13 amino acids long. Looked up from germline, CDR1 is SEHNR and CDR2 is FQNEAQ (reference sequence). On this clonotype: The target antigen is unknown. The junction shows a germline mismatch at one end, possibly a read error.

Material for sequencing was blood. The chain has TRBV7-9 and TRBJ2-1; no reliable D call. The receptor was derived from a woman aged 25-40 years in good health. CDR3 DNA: TGTGCCGGCAGCCCAAAGCGTGGCACTGAGCAGTTCTTC. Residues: CAGSPKRGTEQFF.